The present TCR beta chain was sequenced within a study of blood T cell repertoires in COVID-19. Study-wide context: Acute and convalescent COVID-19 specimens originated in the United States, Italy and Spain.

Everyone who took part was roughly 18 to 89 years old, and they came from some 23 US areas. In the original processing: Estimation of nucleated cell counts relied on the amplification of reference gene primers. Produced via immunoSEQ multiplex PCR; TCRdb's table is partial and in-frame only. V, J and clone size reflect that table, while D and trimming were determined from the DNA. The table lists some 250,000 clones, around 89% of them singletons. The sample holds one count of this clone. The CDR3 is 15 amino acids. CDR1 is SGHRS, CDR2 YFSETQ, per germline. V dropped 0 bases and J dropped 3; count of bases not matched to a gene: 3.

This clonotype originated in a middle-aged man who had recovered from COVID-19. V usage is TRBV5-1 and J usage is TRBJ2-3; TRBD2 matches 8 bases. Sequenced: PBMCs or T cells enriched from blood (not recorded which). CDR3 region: CASSLAAGGTDTQYF. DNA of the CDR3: TGCGCCAGCAGCTTGGCCGCGGGGGGAACAGATACGCAGTATTTT.